This T cell receptor beta chain derives from a study of blood T cell repertoires in COVID-19. This clone was counted once. Assay used: immunoSEQ multiplex PCR; TCRdb lists only in-frame clones, some missing. The sample has fewer than 250,000 clones, about four fifths seen once. Germline V gives CDR1 LNHDA, CDR2 SQIVND (reference sequence). The CDR3 spans 12 residues. The V gene lost 6 bases and the J gene lost 6 bases, with 6 bases spanning the gap. Material for sequencing was peripheral blood. The genes are TRBV19 and TRBJ1-6; D remains unclear. The sequence was collected from a woman between 40 and 50 years old with active or convalescent COVID-19. The CDR3 protein is CASSRLNSPLHF. In nucleotides, the CDR3 is TGTGCCAGTAGCAGGCTTAATTCACCCCTCCACTTT.